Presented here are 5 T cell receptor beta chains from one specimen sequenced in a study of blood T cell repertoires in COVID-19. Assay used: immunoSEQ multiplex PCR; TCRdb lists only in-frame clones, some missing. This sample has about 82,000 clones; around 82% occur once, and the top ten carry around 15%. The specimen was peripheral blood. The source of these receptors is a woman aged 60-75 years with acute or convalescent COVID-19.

CDR3 nucleotides: TGTGCCAGCAGTGAATACAGCCAAGAGACCCAGTACTTC. As protein: CASSEYSQETQYF. V usage is TRBV2 and J usage is TRBJ2-5, with D unresolved. The CDR3 runs to 13 residues. V was trimmed by 2 bases and J by 1 base, leaving 5 bases between them. Looked up from germline, CDR1 is SNHLY and CDR2 is FYNNEI.

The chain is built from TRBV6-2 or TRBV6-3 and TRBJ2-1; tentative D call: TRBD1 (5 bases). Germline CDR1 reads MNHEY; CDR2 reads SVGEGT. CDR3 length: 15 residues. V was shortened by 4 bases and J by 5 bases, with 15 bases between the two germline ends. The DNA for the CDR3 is TGTGCCAGCAGTTTTCTAACCTCAGGGAACAATGAGCAGTTCTTC. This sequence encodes CASSFLTSGNNEQFF.

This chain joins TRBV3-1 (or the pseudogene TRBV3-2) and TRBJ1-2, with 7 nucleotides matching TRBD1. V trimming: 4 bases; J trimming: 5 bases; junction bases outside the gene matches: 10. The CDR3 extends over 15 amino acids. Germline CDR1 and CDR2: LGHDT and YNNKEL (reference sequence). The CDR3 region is CASSPGQQFTYGYTF. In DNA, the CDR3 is TGTGCCAGCAGCCCGGGACAGCAATTCACTTATGGCTACACCTTC.

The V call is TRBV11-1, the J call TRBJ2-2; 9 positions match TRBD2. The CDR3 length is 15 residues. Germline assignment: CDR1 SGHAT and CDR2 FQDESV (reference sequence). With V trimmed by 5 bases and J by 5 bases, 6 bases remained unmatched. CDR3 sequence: CASSLSSGATGELFF. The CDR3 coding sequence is TGTGCCAGCAGCCTCTCTAGCGGGGCTACCGGGGAGCTGTTTTTT.

CDR3 sequence: CASGPRGTETQYF. The CDR3 region has the DNA TGTGCCAGCGGACCCAGGGGGACAGAGACCCAGTACTTC. The V and J genes are TRBV9 and TRBJ2-5, with 7 bases lining up with TRBD1. This CDR3 is built from 13 residues. Looked up from germline, CDR1 is SGDLS and CDR2 is YYNGEE. V shed 7 bases and J 4 bases; nucleotides not matched to a gene: 7.